A single sample gave rise to the 22 T cell receptor beta chains below, sequenced in a study of cytomegalovirus exposure and HLA in healthy donors (TCRdb year 2017). Library generation was performed with the immunoSEQ multiplex PCR assay. For the multiplex PCR, a mixture combining 60 forward primers for TCR Vbeta segments and 13 reverse primers for TCR Jbeta segments was used. The clones in this table, taken by TCRdb from immuneACCESS, are in-frame only. Not every clone is retained; where verified, under half of the shortfall comes from an unresolved V gene, and the cause of the rest is unknown. This sample has more than 140,000 clones in its table, and approximately 80% of those were observed once. The ten largest clones represent around 6.2% of the sample. The sample comprised PBMCs. Receptors were obtained from a man aged 25-40 years in good health and CMV-seropositive.

This chain connects TRBV28 to TRBJ2-7, with D possibly being TRBD2 (6 bases). The CDR3 runs 13 residues. Trimming removed 8 bases at V and 1 base at J, with 12 bases between. Germline V gene lookup returns CDR1 MDHEN and CDR2 SYDVKM. CDR3 in amino acids: CASYRRGSYEQYF. The CDR3 bases are TGTGCCAGCTATCGTCGGGGGTCCTACGAGCAGTACTTC.

Here the CDR3 DNA reads TGTGCCAGCAGTGACGATATATTGGAGTGGCAGGGACAGAGGAGCAATCAGCCCCAGCATTTT. It encodes CASSDDILEWQGQRSNQPQHF. This rearrangement joins TRBV6-4 to TRBJ1-5; 7 bases line up with TRBD1. This CDR3 has 21 residues. V was pared by 2 bases and J by 1 base, with 20 bases of the junction left unmatched. CDR1 is MRHNA, CDR2 SNTAGT, per germline.

V and J are TRBV9 and TRBJ1-1; weak D call: TRBD1 (6 bases). V was cut by 0 bases and J by 2 bases, with 14 bases left in between. This CDR3 spans 16 amino acids. In germline, CDR1 is SGDLS, CDR2 YYNGEE. This CDR3 is CASSVDVTGGNTEAFF. The CDR3 region has the DNA TGTGCCAGCAGCGTAGATGTGACAGGCGGAAACACTGAAGCTTTCTTT. The whole variable domain, filled in from reference TRBV9 and TRBJ1-1, reads DSGVTQTPKHLITATGQRVTLRCSPRSGDLSVYWYQQSLDQGLQFLIQYYNGEERAKGNILERFSAQQFPDLHSELNLSSLELGDSALYFCASSVDVTGGNTEAFFGQGTRLTVV.

The V and J genes are TRBV10-2 and TRBJ1-2, with 8 bases lining up with TRBD1. V lost 6 bases to trimming and J lost 6 bases; unmatched junction nucleotides: 6. This CDR3 is built from 13 residues. CDR1 and CDR2 from the germline V gene are WSHSY and SAAADI. CDR3 sequence reads: CASSLTTGDGYTF. Here the CDR3 DNA reads TGCGCCAGCAGCCTCACGACAGGGGATGGCTACACCTTC.

This chain joins TRBV9 and TRBJ1-1; unclear D gene. The CDR3 contains 15 residues. Germline CDR1 is SGDLS and CDR2 is YYNGEE. V was pared by 0 bases and J by 1 base, with 10 bases between. The CDR3 DNA follows: TGTGCCAGCAGCGTAGTCCCGGGAGGGAACACTGAAGCTTTCTTT. Translation gives CASSVVPGGNTEAFF. Full variable domain (remainder filled in from reference TRBV9 and TRBJ1-1): DSGVTQTPKHLITATGQRVTLRCSPRSGDLSVYWYQQSLDQGLQFLIQYYNGEERAKGNILERFSAQQFPDLHSELNLSSLELGDSALYFCASSVVPGGNTEAFFGQGTRLTVV.

The chain combines TRBV4-2 with TRBJ2-2; possibly TRBD1 for D (6 bases). The V end lost 5 bases, the J end lost 1 base, and 11 bases lay between the germline ends. In germline, CDR1 is LGHNA, CDR2 YNFKEQ. CDR3 length: 15 residues. In DNA form, the CDR3 reads TGTGCCAGCAGCGTCCAGGGGTGGAACACCGGGGAGCTGTTTTTT. Amino acid sequence: CASSVQGWNTGELFF.

The chain employs TRBV6-1 and TRBJ2-1; 10 bases agree with TRBD2. The CDR3 has 16 amino acids. V lost 0 bases to trimming and J lost 7 bases; unmatched junction nucleotides: 6. Germline assignment: CDR1 MNHNS and CDR2 SASEGT. CDR3 residues: CASSEARSGRRNEQFF. In DNA form, the CDR3 reads TGTGCCAGCAGTGAAGCGCGTAGCGGGAGGCGTAATGAGCAGTTCTTC.

This clone showed up just a few times. The chain has TRBV9 and TRBJ2-7, with 7 bases matching TRBD1. Trimming took 0 bases from V and 0 from J; bases not matched to a gene: 3. Germline CDR1 and CDR2: SGDLS and YYNGEE. CDR3 length: 15 residues. This chain's CDR3 is CASSVAQGVSYEQYF. For the CDR3, the DNA is TGTGCCAGCAGCGTAGCCCAGGGGGTCTCCTACGAGCAGTACTTC. The entire variable domain, with the rest obtained from reference TRBV9 and TRBJ2-7, is as follows: DSGVTQTPKHLITATGQRVTLRCSPRSGDLSVYWYQQSLDQGLQFLIQYYNGEERAKGNILERFSAQQFPDLHSELNLSSLELGDSALYFCASSVAQGVSYEQYFGPGTRLTVT.

The rearrangement links TRBV30 to TRBJ1-2; 8 bases fit TRBD1. Germline V CDR1 and CDR2: GTSNPN, SVGIG (reference sequence). J gave up 3 bases and V 2 bases, and 5 bases lay outside the gene matches. CDR3 size: 14 residues. The CDR3 loop reads CAWSPDRVDYGYTF. CDR3 bases: TGTGCCTGGAGTCCGGACAGGGTCGACTATGGCTACACCTTC.

The rearrangement uses TRBV4-2 and TRBJ2-7, with 8 bases aligning to TRBD2. With V trimmed by 3 bases and J by 2 bases, 6 bases remained unmatched. Germline-derived CDR1 and CDR2 are LGHNA and YNFKEQ. CDR3 length equals 15 residues. The CDR3: CASSQPGLGTYEQYF. CDR3 DNA sequence: TGTGCCAGCAGCCAGCCGGGACTAGGGACCTACGAGCAGTACTTC.

With respect to this clone: A read error may produce the germline difference seen at one junction end. This chain connects TRBV28 to TRBJ1-2, with 8 bases fitting TRBD1. The CDR3 consists of 14 residues. Germline V CDR1 and CDR2: MDHEN, SYDVKM. CDR3 in DNA: TGTGCCAGCATTTTAGGACAGGGAACGGGGGGCTACACCTTC. Translation: CASILGQGTGGYTF.

Written as DNA, the CDR3 is TGTGCCAGCTCACTTAGGTCGACAGGCGTGGTTCGGGGTTTCAGCACAGATACGCAGTATTTT. Translated, it gives CASSLRSTGVVRGFSTDTQYF. The chain employs TRBV18 and TRBJ2-3, with D perhaps matching TRBD1 (6 bases). There are 21 residues in the CDR3. V was shortened by 4 bases and J by 0 bases, with 29 bases between the two germline ends. From germline, CDR1 is KGHSH and CDR2 LQKENI.

The chain joins TRBV7-9 to TRBJ2-1; maybe TRBD2 (7 bases). Germline CDR1 is SEHNR and CDR2 is FQNEAQ (reference sequence). The V and J ends lost 7 bases and 4 bases respectively, with 14 bases between them. This CDR3 has 14 amino acids. The CDR3 region has the DNA TGTGCCAGCACCGAGGGGGGGACTTACAATGAGCAGTTCTTC. This codes for CASTEGGTYNEQFF.

V usage is TRBV7-2 and J usage is TRBJ1-4, with a tentative D call TRBD1 (5 bases). Per the germline V gene, CDR1 is SGHTA and CDR2 is FQGNSA. The CDR3 sequence is 14 residues long. With 0 bases removed from V and 8 bases from J, the gap between germline ends came to 10 bases. This CDR3 is CASSLAGRGEKLFF. For the CDR3, the DNA is TGTGCCAGCAGCTTAGCCGGGAGGGGCGAAAAACTGTTTTTT. Full variable domain (outside the CDR3, taken from reference TRBV7-2 and TRBJ1-4): GAGVSQSPSNKVTEKGKDVELRCDPISGHTALYWYRQSLGQGLEFLIYFQGNSAPDKSGLPSDRFSAERTGGSVSTLTIQRTQQEDSAVYLCASSLAGRGEKLFFGSGTQLSVL.

In its sample, this clone was seen a few times. This chain connects TRBV30 to TRBJ1-1; TRBD1 might be the D (6 bases). This CDR3 region has 16 residues. Germline-derived CDR1 and CDR2 are GTSNPN and SVGIG (reference sequence). Trimming shortened V by 0 bases and J by 3 bases, and 17 bases separated the two germline ends. CDR3 region: CAWSVKLSRQDTEAFF. CDR3 DNA sequence: TGTGCCTGGAGTGTAAAACTTTCACGACAGGACACTGAAGCTTTCTTT.

The chain combines TRBV28 with TRBJ2-6, with D unclear. Looked up from germline, CDR1 is MDHEN and CDR2 is SYDVKM. The CDR3 totals 17 residues. The V gene lost 6 bases and the J gene lost 0 bases, with 15 bases spanning the gap. The CDR3 protein is CASSLDRVISGANVLTF. CDR3 bases: TGTGCCAGCAGCCTAGACCGGGTGATCTCTGGGGCCAACGTCCTGACTTTC.

This CDR3 reads CASSLVDWTGGGEAFF. For the CDR3, the DNA is TGTGCCAGCAGCTTGGTGGACTGGACAGGGGGTGGTGAAGCTTTCTTT. The chain combines TRBV5-6 with TRBJ1-1; TRBD1 matches 10 bases. Trimming cost V 0 bases and J 7 bases; bases outside gene matches: 9. CDR1 and CDR2 (germline): SGHDT, YYEEEE. This CDR3 is 16 amino acids long.

This clone was observed a handful of times. CDR3 loop: CAWSPRVGTGGYQYF. Written as DNA, the CDR3 is TGTGCCTGGAGCCCCCGAGTAGGGACAGGGGGATACCAGTACTTC. V usage is TRBV30 and J usage is TRBJ2-7; 11 bases are shared with TRBD1. The CDR3 extends over 15 amino acids. CDR1 and CDR2 (germline): GTSNPN, SVGIG (reference sequence). V shed 3 bases and J 10 bases; nucleotides not matched to a gene: 14.

The chain employs TRBV28 and TRBJ2-3; TRBD2 matches at 10 bases. Germline-derived CDR1 and CDR2 are MDHEN and SYDVKM. This CDR3 has 15 residues. The V segment lost 5 bases and the J segment 2 bases; nucleotides outside the gene matches: 4. The CDR3 nucleotides are TGTGCCAGCAGTCCGGGGACTAGCGTCACAGATACGCAGTATTTT. The encoded protein is CASSPGTSVTDTQYF.

The chain joins TRBV4-3 to TRBJ2-7; a weak D match, TRBD1 (5 bases). Between the trimmed V and J ends, which lost 1 base and 3 bases, there was a span of 7 bases. CDR3 size: 13 residues. Germline values: CDR1 LGHNA, CDR2 YSLEER. The CDR3 bases are TGCGCCAGCAGCCAAGTGCAGGGCTACGAGCAGTACTTC. This sequence encodes CASSQVQGYEQYF.

The chain couples TRBV5-1 to TRBJ1-6, with D uncertain. The CDR3 length is 12 residues. The V end was cut by 5 bases, the J end by 7 bases, with 7 bases between. CDR1 SGHRS and CDR2 YFSETQ come from the germline V gene. The CDR3 protein is CASRDGNSPLHF. The DNA for the CDR3 is TGCGCCAGCAGAGACGGGAATTCACCCCTCCACTTT.

V is TRBV2 and J is TRBJ2-5; 12 nucleotides match TRBD2. The DNA end lines up better with TRBJ2-7; the J call may be wrong. Germline CDR1 SNHLY, CDR2 FYNNEI. This CDR3 is built from 16 residues. CDR3 DNA sequence: TGTGCCAGCAGTTCCCGACTAGCGGGAGTAACCTACGAGCAGTACTTC. Translation gives CASSSRLAGVTYEQYF.